This TCR beta chain was found in a study of lymphopenia after photon versus proton radiotherapy. Assay used: immunoSEQ multiplex PCR; TCRdb lists only in-frame clones, some missing. Of roughly 61,000 clones in the sample, roughly 87% were seen once. Trimming cost V 0 bases and J 2 bases; bases outside gene matches: 5. The CDR3 has 16 amino acids. Germline-derived CDR1 and CDR2 are SGHRS and YFSETQ. The source was peripheral blood, collected from a patient treated with proton-based radiotherapy. The TCR originated in a man older than 75 with esophageal cancer. The V call is TRBV5-1, the J call TRBJ2-3; 8 nucleotides line up with TRBD2. The CDR3: CASSLASGSFTDTQYF. In DNA, the CDR3 is TGCGCCAGCAGCTTGGCTAGCGGGTCTTTCACAGATACGCAGTATTTT.